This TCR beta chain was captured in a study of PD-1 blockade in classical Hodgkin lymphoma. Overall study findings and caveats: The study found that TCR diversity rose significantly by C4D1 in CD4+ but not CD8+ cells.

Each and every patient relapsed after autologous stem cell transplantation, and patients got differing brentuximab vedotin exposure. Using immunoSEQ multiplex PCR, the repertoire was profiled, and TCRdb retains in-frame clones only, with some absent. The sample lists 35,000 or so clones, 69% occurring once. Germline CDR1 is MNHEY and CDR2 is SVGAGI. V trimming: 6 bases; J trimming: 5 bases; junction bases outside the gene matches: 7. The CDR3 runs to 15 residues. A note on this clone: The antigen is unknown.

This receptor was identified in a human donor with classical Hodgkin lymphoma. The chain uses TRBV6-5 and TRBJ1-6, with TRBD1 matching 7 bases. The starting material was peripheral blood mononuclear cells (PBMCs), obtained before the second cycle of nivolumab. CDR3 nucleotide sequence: TGTGCCAGCAGGCCAGCAACAGGGGATAATTCACCCCTCCACTTT. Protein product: CASRPATGDNSPLHF.